The 14 T cell receptor beta chains listed next were all sequenced from one sample in a study of shared clonotypes between healthy human individuals. The data were produced by immunoSEQ multiplex PCR, yet TCRdb's version contains in-frame clones alone and is incomplete. The repertoire consists of roughly 2.2 million clones, with under 95% occurring once and the leading ten covering around 0.38%. The specimen sequenced was naive CD4+ T cells from PBMCs. Subset: CD45RA+ positively selected. The receptors here all came from a man aged 18 to 35 in good health. Some clones in this sample may be carry-over from other donors' samples.

The chain links TRBV25-1 to TRBJ2-1, with TRBD2 identical over 12 bases. Germline assignment: CDR1 MGHDK and CDR2 SYGVNS. This CDR3 spans 18 amino acids. After removal of 1 base from V and 7 bases from J, the junction contained 11 bases not matched to a gene. The CDR3 sequence is CASSELAGLAGTSNEQFF. Here the CDR3 DNA reads TGTGCCAGCAGTGAATTGGCAGGACTAGCGGGAACTTCTAATGAGCAGTTCTTC.

V is TRBV11-3 and J is TRBJ2-1; the D is unclear. The CDR3 loop spans 14 amino acids. Trimming removed 5 bases at V and 5 bases at J, with 13 bases between. In germline, CDR1 is SGHNT, CDR2 YENEEA. The CDR3 loop is CASSPDSQNNEQFF. The DNA for the CDR3 is TGTGCCAGCAGCCCAGACTCCCAGAACAATGAGCAGTTCTTC. The variable domain in full, with the rest retrieved from reference TRBV11-3 and TRBJ2-1, is EAGVVQSPRYKIIEKKQPVAFWCNPISGHNTLYWYLQNLGQGPELLIRYENEEAVDDSQLPKDRFSAERLKGVDSTLKIQPAELGDSAVYLCASSPDSQNNEQFFGPGTRLTVL.

The chain is built from TRBV6-1 and TRBJ1-2; D is perhaps TRBD1 (6 bases). Germline V gene sequence: CDR1 MNHNS, CDR2 SASEGT. This CDR3 region has 13 residues. The V end lost 8 bases, the J end lost 1 base, and 11 bases lay between the germline ends. CDR3 sequence reads: CASQEGGNYGYTF. Written as DNA, the CDR3 is TGTGCCAGCCAGGAAGGGGGTAACTATGGCTACACCTTC.

The chain's CDR3 is CASSPRLGGGNEQFF. The CDR3 DNA reads as TGTGCCAGCAGTCCCCGTTTAGGGGGCGGGAATGAGCAGTTCTTC. The J gene is TRBJ2-1, the V gene TRBV28; 7 bases match TRBD1. Germline-derived CDR1 and CDR2 are MDHEN and SYDVKM. CDR3 length: 15 amino acids. The J segment lost 7 bases and the V segment lost 5 bases, leaving 11 bases of the junction unmatched.

In this sample, this clone turned up once. The V gene is TRBV10-3, the J gene TRBJ1-1, with TRBD1 identical over 7 bases. Germline V CDR1 and CDR2: ENHRY, SYGVKD. This CDR3 has 14 residues. V shed 8 bases and J 0 bases; nucleotides not matched to a gene: 6. The CDR3 spells CAIRGTDMNTEAFF. DNA for the CDR3: TGTGCCATCCGCGGGACAGACATGAACACTGAAGCTTTCTTT.

About this clone itself: The same CDR3 also results from other DNA sequences found in this sample. The rearrangement links TRBV28 to TRBJ1-2; maybe TRBD1 (5 bases). Per germline, CDR1 MDHEN and CDR2 SYDVKM. The CDR3 loop spans 12 amino acids. V was clipped by 7 bases and J by 3 bases, with 9 bases between them. This CDR3 reads CASKTGDYGYTF. The CDR3 coding sequence is TGTGCCAGCAAGACGGGGGACTATGGCTACACCTTC.

This chain uses TRBV5-5 with TRBJ2-5, with D perhaps TRBD1 (6 bases). V lost 4 bases, J lost 2 bases, and 9 bases lay in between. Germline V gene lookup returns CDR1 SGHKS and CDR2 YYEKEE (reference sequence). This CDR3 contains 13 residues. This CDR3 reads CASSRTAQETQYF. CDR3 nucleotides: TGTGCCAGCAGCAGGACAGCTCAAGAGACCCAGTACTTC.

This sequence joins TRBV7-8 and TRBJ2-5; 12 bases fit TRBD2. The CDR3 runs 16 residues. Per germline, CDR1 SGHVS and CDR2 FQNEAQ. Unmatched junction bases numbered 6, after V lost 5 bases and J lost 2 bases. CDR3 region: CASSPSGRASQETQYF. The CDR3 bases are TGTGCCAGCAGCCCTAGCGGGAGGGCCTCACAAGAGACCCAGTACTTC.

The V and J genes are TRBV7-2 and TRBJ2-2, with TRBD2 matching 14 bases. Losses at the gene ends were 1 base for V and 4 bases for J; bases not matched to a gene: 2. The CDR3 extends over 17 amino acids. Germline V gene lookup returns CDR1 SGHTA and CDR2 FQGNSA. This CDR3 reads CASSLVGTSGGTGELFF. As DNA, the CDR3 is TGTGCCAGCAGCTTAGTAGGGACTAGCGGGGGCACCGGGGAGCTGTTTTTT.

This sequence joins TRBV23-1 and TRBJ2-2, with 8 positions matching TRBD1. TRBV23-1 is labeled an ORF, and its function is uncertain. The CDR3 is 16 amino acids. J was trimmed by 1 base and V by 3 bases; bases with no gene match: 4. The CDR3 reads CASSHQDRVNTGELFF. In DNA form, the CDR3 reads TGCGCCAGCAGTCACCAGGACAGGGTGAACACCGGGGAGCTGTTTTTT.

This rearrangement joins TRBV4-3 to TRBJ2-6; D possibly corresponds to TRBD2 (6 bases). The CDR3 consists of 18 residues. The V end lost 0 bases, the J end lost 5 bases, and 17 bases lay between the germline ends. From germline, CDR1 is LGHNA and CDR2 YSLEER. The CDR3 loop is CASSQDYSGRLRANVLTF. CDR3 nucleotides: TGCGCCAGCAGCCAAGATTATAGCGGTCGTCTGAGGGCCAACGTCCTGACTTTC.

The rearrangement uses TRBV5-6 and TRBJ2-3, with no clear D. V was shortened by 0 bases and J by 4 bases, with 6 bases between the two germline ends. The CDR3 runs to 13 residues. CDR1 and CDR2 (germline): SGHDT, YYEEEE. CDR3 sequence: CASSLAPADTQYF. CDR3 coding DNA: TGTGCCAGCAGCTTGGCACCCGCAGATACGCAGTATTTT.

This clone showed up just once. J is TRBJ2-7 and V is TRBV6-1; possibly TRBD2 for D (5 bases). The V gene's germline CDR1 is MNHNS and CDR2 SASEGT. CDR3 length equals 15 residues. Trimming took off 6 bases at V and 5 bases at J, with 20 bases between the two ends. The CDR3 region is CASRGYSKGADEQYF. CDR3 nucleotide sequence: TGTGCCAGCAGAGGCTACTCTAAGGGAGCGGACGAGCAGTACTTC.

This clone was picked up a small number of times. V gene TRBV30 combines with J gene TRBJ1-1; D ambiguous. Germline V gives CDR1 GTSNPN, CDR2 SVGIG (reference sequence). The CDR3 has 11 amino acids. Trimming pared 5 bases from V and 4 bases from J, leaving 8 bases between. CDR3 amino acids: CAWGSFTEAFF. The CDR3 DNA is TGTGCCTGGGGCTCCTTCACTGAAGCTTTCTTT.